This TCR beta chain appears in the sequencing data of a study of shared clonotypes between healthy human individuals. Running of the assay took place at deep level. Libraries were prepared by immunoSEQ multiplex PCR; TCRdb keeps only in-frame clonotypes and omits some of them. The table shows hundreds of thousands of clones, with around 80% occurring only once. This CDR3 has 13 residues. V shed 0 bases and J shed 6 bases, with 7 bases lying between them. Germline values: CDR1 SGHRS, CDR2 YFSETQ. The TCR sequence derives from a woman aged 35 to 49 in good health. Some clones in this sample may be carry-over from other donors' samples. Sample: PBMCs. This chain joins TRBV5-1 and TRBJ2-1; D remains unclear. This CDR3 reads CASSLGQINEQFF. CDR3 DNA: TGCGCCAGCAGCTTGGGGCAGATCAATGAGCAGTTCTTC.